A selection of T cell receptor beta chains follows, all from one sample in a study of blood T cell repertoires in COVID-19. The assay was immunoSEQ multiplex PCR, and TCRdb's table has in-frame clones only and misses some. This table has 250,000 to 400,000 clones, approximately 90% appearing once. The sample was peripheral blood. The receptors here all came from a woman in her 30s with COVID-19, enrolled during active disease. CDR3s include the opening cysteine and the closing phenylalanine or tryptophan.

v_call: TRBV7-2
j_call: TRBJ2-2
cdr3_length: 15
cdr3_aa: CASRNGGAGTGELFF

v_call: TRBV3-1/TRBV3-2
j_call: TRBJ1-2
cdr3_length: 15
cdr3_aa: CASSQKRSNACGYTF

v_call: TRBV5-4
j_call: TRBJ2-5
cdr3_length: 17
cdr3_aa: CASSLEGAGGRVETQYF

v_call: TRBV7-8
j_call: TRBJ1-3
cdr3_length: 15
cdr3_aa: CASSFFRGSGNTIYF

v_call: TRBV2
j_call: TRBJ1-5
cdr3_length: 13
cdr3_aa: CASTWGPDQPQHF

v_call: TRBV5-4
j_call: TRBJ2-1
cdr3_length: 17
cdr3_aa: CASSLDGGESSYNEQFF

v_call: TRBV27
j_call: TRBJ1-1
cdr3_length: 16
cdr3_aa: CASSSITGTANTEAFF

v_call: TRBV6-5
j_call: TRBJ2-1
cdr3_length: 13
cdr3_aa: CASKLGTRGEQFF

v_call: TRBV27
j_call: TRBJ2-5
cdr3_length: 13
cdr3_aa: CASSYRVQETQYF

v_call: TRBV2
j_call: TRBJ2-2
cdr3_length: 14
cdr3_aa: CASKAAGGPGELFF

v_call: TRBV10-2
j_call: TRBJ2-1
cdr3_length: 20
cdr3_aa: CASSEPPGLAGLSSYNEQFF

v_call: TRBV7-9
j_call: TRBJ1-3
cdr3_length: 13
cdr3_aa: CALTDSPGNTIYF

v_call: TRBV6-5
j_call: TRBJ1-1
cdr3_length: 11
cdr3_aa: CASSSLYEAFF

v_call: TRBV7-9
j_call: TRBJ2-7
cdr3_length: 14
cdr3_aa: CASSSGTGDYEQYF

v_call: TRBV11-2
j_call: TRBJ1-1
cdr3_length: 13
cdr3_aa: CASSLQGPGEAFF

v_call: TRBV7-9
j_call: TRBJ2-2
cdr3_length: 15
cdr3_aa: CASSLPGRNTGELFF

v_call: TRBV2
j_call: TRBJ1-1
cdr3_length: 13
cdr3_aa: CASEGDKTTEAFF

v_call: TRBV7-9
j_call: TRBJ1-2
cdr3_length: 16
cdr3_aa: CAITPKGGGGNYGYTF

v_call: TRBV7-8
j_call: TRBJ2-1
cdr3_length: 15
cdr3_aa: CASSLAGGEYNEQFF

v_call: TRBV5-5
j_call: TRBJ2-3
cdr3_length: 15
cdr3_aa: CASSSTSGGTDTQYF

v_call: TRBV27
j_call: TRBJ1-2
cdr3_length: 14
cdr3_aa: CASRTGTGFYGYTF

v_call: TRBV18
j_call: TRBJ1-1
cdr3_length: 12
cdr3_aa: CASSPRQGEAFF

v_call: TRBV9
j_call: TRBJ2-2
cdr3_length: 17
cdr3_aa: CASSQGPGRGDTGELFF

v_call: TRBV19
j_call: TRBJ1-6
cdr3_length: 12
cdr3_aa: CASSDPGSPLHF

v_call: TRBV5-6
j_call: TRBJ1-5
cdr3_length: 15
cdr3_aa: CASSLYSGSNQPQHF

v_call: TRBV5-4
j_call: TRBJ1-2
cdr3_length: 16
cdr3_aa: CASSPNLDRGLYGYTF

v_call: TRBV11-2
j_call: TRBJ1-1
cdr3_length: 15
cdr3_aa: CASSFGGGVNTEAFF

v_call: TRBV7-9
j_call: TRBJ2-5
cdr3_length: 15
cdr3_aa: CASSPGGGGKETQYF

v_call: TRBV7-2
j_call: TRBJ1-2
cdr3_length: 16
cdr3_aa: CASSRLRTGFNYGYTF

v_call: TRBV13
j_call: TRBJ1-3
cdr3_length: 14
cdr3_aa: CASSLYSEGNTIYF

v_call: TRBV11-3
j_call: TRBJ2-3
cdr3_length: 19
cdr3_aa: CASSLDPLWIAGGTDTQYF

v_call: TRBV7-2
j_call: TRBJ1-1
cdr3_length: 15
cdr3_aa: CASSTRTVMNTEAFF

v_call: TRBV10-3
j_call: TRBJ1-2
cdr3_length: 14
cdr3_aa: CAISSGTGSYGYTF

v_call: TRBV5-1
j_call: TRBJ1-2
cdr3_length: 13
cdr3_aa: CASSLTGADGYTF

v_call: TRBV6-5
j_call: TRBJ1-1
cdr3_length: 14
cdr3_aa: CASSPDRGQPEAFF

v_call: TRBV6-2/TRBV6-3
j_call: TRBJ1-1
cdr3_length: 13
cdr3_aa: CASSYRGGSEAFF

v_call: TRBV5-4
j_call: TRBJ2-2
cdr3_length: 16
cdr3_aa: CASTPGTSGGTGELFF

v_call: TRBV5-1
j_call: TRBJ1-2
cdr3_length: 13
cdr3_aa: CASSFQGLDGYTF

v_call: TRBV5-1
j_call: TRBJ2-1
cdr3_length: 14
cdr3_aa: CASSRDTSYNEQFF

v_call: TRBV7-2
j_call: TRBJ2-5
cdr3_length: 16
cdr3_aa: CASSLAPSGGKETQYF

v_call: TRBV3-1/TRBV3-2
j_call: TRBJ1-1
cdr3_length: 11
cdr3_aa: CASVGGTEAFF

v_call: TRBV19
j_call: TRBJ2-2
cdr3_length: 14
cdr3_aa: CASSIQINTGELFF

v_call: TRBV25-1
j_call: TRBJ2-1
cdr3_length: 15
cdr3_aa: CASSVAGSSYNEQFF

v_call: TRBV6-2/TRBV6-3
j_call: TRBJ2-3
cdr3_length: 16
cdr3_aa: CASSLTSGGLTDTQYF

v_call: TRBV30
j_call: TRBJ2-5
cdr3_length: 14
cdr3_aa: CAWSVTSGAETQYF